The clone carrying this T cell receptor beta chain was counted at least ten times. This entry is derived from a study of identical twins. MiXCR, run by TCRdb on the 5' RACE reads, gives a single entry per CDR3 protein. The sample includes about 690,000 distinct CDR3 sequences, 5.5% to 6.5% of them seen just once. Trimming pared 5 bases from V and 0 bases from J, leaving 2 bases between. CDR3 length: 11 residues. Germline CDR1 and CDR2: MNHEY and SVGEGT. The chain employs TRBV6-2 or TRBV6-3 and TRBJ2-7, with no clear D. The sequenced sample consisted of naive T cells sorted from blood. This receptor was obtained from a man between 18 and 35 years old in good health. The CDR3 is CASSPSYEQYF. In nucleotides, the CDR3 is TGTGCCAGCAGTCCCTCCTACGAGCAGTACTTC.